A selection of T cell receptor beta chains follows, all from one sample in a study of blood T cell repertoires in COVID-19. Using immunoSEQ multiplex PCR, the repertoire was profiled, and TCRdb retains in-frame clones only, with some absent. The data contain some 240,000 clones, about nine tenths of them seen just once; the ten biggest clones take up around 6%. The source material was peripheral blood. The receptors here all came from a man aged 55 to 70 who had recovered from COVID-19. Both conserved end residues are part of each CDR3. The D gene is left open where the match is weak. Clone size is given for some rows only: seen once, a few or many times, or a class if the clone is expanded.

j_gene,d_gene,abundance,v_gene,CDR3aa,CDR3nt
TRBJ2-2,NA,NA,TRBV6-5,CASKGLAGELFF,TGTGCCAGCAAGGGGTTAGCCGGGGAGCTGTTTTTT
TRBJ2-1,TRBD1,NA,TRBV7-3,CASSSTRTGYNEQFF,TGTGCCAGCAGCTCAACCCGGACAGGGTACAATGAGCAGTTCTTC
TRBJ2-4,NA,NA,TRBV29-1,CSVEGLRDEGKNIQYF,TGCAGCGTTGAAGGTCTCCGGGATGAGGGCAAAAACATTCAGTACTTC
TRBJ1-4,TRBD1,NA,TRBV10-3,CAISRGREEKLFF,TGTGCCATCAGCAGGGGGCGCGAGGAAAAACTGTTTTTT
TRBJ2-7,TRBD2,NA,TRBV19,CASSRLAGVYEQYF,TGTGCCAGTAGTAGGCTAGCGGGAGTCTACGAGCAGTACTTC
TRBJ2-1,TRBD2,NA,TRBV20-1,CSASGMLAGGFNEQFF,TGCAGTGCCAGTGGGATGCTAGCGGGAGGGTTCAATGAGCAGTTCTTC
TRBJ2-7,NA,NA,TRBV6-5,CASSYGPGGSYEQYF,TGTGCCAGCAGTTACGGTCCGGGGGGCTCGTACGAGCAGTACTTC
TRBJ2-1,TRBD2,NA,TRBV5-1,CASSFLAGVSDEQFF,TGCGCCAGCAGCTTCCTAGCGGGAGTCTCGGATGAGCAGTTCTTC
TRBJ1-4,TRBD1,NA,TRBV3-1/TRBV3-2,CASSPRTGALNEKLFF,TGTGCCAGCAGCCCCCGGACAGGGGCCTTAAATGAAAAACTGTTTTTT
TRBJ2-2,NA,NA,TRBV12-3/TRBV12-4,CASSLVPAGELFF,TGTGCCAGCAGTTTAGTTCCAGCCGGGGAGCTGTTTTTT
TRBJ1-3,NA,NA,TRBV19,CASKLTRDATGGNTIYF,TGTGCCAGTAAATTAACGAGGGACGCGACAGGTGGAAACACCATATATTTT
TRBJ2-7,NA,NA,TRBV7-9,CASSLRGYEQYF,TGTGCCAGCAGCTTACGGGGCTACGAGCAGTACTTC
TRBJ2-1,NA,NA,TRBV5-1,CASSFAETVNNEQFF,TGCGCCAGCAGCTTCGCGGAGACCGTAAACAATGAGCAGTTCTTC
TRBJ1-6,NA,NA,TRBV6-5,CASSPRVQNSPLHF,TGTGCCAGCAGCCCACGGGTCCAAAATTCACCCCTCCACTTT
TRBJ2-1,TRBD1,NA,TRBV25-1,CASSDPGTGAVEQFF,TGTGCCAGCAGTGATCCCGGGACAGGGGCGGTTGAGCAGTTCTTC
TRBJ2-5,NA,once,TRBV15,CATSRGRLQETQYF,TGTGCCACCAGCAGGGGGAGACTCCAAGAGACCCAGTACTTC
TRBJ1-2,TRBD1,NA,TRBV29-1,CSVPPRTGVNGYTF,TGCAGCGTTCCCCCTCGGACAGGGGTTAATGGCTACACCTTC
TRBJ2-3,NA,NA,TRBV20-1,CSARGPDTQYF,TGCAGTGCTAGAGGGCCAGATACGCAGTATTTT
TRBJ1-1,TRBD1,NA,TRBV6-5,CASSYSARGGANEAFF,TGTGCCAGCAGTTACTCTGCCCGAGGGGGCGCGAATGAAGCTTTCTTT
TRBJ1-2,NA,NA,TRBV19,CASSIPGINYGYTF,TGTGCCAGTAGTATCCCAGGGATAAACTATGGCTACACCTTC
TRBJ1-1,NA,NA,TRBV7-2,CASSARDINTEAFF,TGTGCCAGCAGCGCCCGGGACATAAACACTGAAGCTTTCTTT
TRBJ1-1,NA,NA,TRBV7-9,CASSLGKGKGETEAFF,TGTGCCAGCAGCTTAGGGAAAGGGAAGGGAGAAACTGAAGCTTTCTTT
TRBJ1-4,TRBD1,NA,TRBV5-1,CASSRDRGNEKLFF,TGCGCCAGCAGCCGGGACAGGGGGAATGAAAAACTGTTTTTT
TRBJ2-1,TRBD2,NA,TRBV19,CATGLAGGGWKKFF,TGTGCCACCGGACTAGCGGGGGGCGGATGGAAGAAGTTCTTC
TRBJ1-1,NA,NA,TRBV24-1,CATSDYVRGAFF,TGTGCCACCAGTGACTACGTCCGTGGAGCTTTCTTT
TRBJ2-7,NA,NA,TRBV15,CATSRVRAGEQYF,TGTGCCACCAGCAGAGTTAGAGCTGGTGAGCAGTACTTC
TRBJ1-3,NA,NA,TRBV3-1/TRBV3-2,CASSPLGNTIYF,TGTGCCAGCAGCCCCTTAGGAAACACCATATATTTT
TRBJ2-3,TRBD2,NA,TRBV15,CATGLAGGRRGTDTQYF,TGTGCCACGGGACTAGCGGGAGGGCGGAGGGGCACAGATACGCAGTATTTT
TRBJ1-2,TRBD1,NA,TRBV5-5,CASSSGQGFGYTF,TGTGCCAGCAGCTCGGGACAGGGGTTTGGCTACACCTTC
TRBJ2-3,TRBD2,NA,TRBV7-2,CASSLVSGRVTDTQYF,TGTGCCAGCAGCTTAGTTAGCGGGAGGGTAACAGATACGCAGTATTTT
TRBJ1-3,NA,once,TRBV5-6,CASSLTGPGNTIYF,TGTGCCAGCAGCTTGACAGGGCCTGGAAACACCATATATTTT
TRBJ2-2,NA,NA,TRBV11-2,CASSVFLRGTGELFF,TGTGCCAGCAGCGTATTTCTTAGGGGCACCGGGGAGCTGTTTTTT
TRBJ2-7,TRBD1,NA,TRBV29-1,CSARDSGEQYF,TGCAGCGCGAGGGACAGTGGCGAGCAGTACTTC
TRBJ1-5,NA,few,TRBV19,CASSIQGIWNQPQHF,TGTGCCAGTAGTATACAGGGGATATGGAATCAGCCCCAGCATTTT
TRBJ1-5,NA,NA,TRBV10-3,CAISAGDSNQPQHF,TGTGCCATCAGTGCAGGGGATAGCAATCAGCCCCAGCATTTT
TRBJ2-5,TRBD2,NA,TRBV14,CASSHRSGSMGQETQYF,TGTGCCAGCAGCCATCGGAGCGGGAGTATGGGGCAAGAGACCCAGTACTTC
TRBJ1-2,NA,once,TRBV11-2,CASTGRRGSLDGYTF,TGTGCCAGCACCGGGAGAAGGGGCTCCTTAGATGGCTACACCTTC
TRBJ1-5,NA,NA,TRBV3-1/TRBV3-2,CASSPVPRQPQHF,TGTGCCAGCAGCCCCGTGCCCCGGCAGCCCCAGCATTTT
TRBJ1-4,TRBD1,once,TRBV3-1/TRBV3-2,CASSQETGGEEKLFF,TGTGCCAGCAGCCAGGAGACAGGGGGCGAAGAAAAACTGTTTTTT
TRBJ2-5,NA,NA,TRBV5-5,CASSFLPRETQYF,TGTGCCAGCAGCTTCCTCCCCCGAGAGACCCAGTACTTC
TRBJ2-7,TRBD1,NA,TRBV6-2/TRBV6-3,CASSYPTQGLKAYEQYF,TGTGCCAGCAGTTACCCTACACAGGGGCTAAAGGCCTACGAGCAGTACTTC
TRBJ1-4,NA,NA,TRBV3-1/TRBV3-2,CASSQGGRSGATNEKLFF,TGTGCCAGCAGCCAAGGGGGACGATCGGGAGCCACTAATGAAAAACTGTTTTTT